One sample yielded the 23 T cell receptor beta chains listed below, sequenced in a study of blood T cell repertoires in COVID-19. Some clones are missing from TCRdb's copy, which holds only in-frame ones; the method was immunoSEQ multiplex PCR. The sample shows 120,000 to 150,000 clones, 84% of them seen only once. What was sequenced was PBMCs or T cells enriched from blood (not recorded which). These receptor sequences come from a woman aged 45 to 65 who had been exposed to COVID-19.

CDR3 bases: TGTGCCAGCAGCCAGGACAGGGCAGGAGGCTACACCTTC. Encoded protein: CASSQDRAGGYTF. The rearrangement uses TRBV6-5 and TRBJ1-2; 8 bases line up with TRBD1. The CDR3 totals 13 residues. V was clipped by 6 bases and J by 8 bases; unmatched bases: 8. In germline, CDR1 is MNHEY, CDR2 SVGAGI.

The chain uses TRBV19 and TRBJ1-1, with 7 bases matching TRBD1. Germline values: CDR1 LNHDA, CDR2 SQIVND (reference sequence). The CDR3 length is 15 residues. The V and J ends lost 5 bases and 5 bases, in that order; junction bases with no gene match: 11. CDR3 in amino acids: CASSFLTGMGTEAFF. CDR3 bases: TGTGCCAGTAGTTTTTTGACAGGGATGGGGACTGAAGCTTTCTTT.

This clone was detected a few times. The J gene is TRBJ1-1, the V gene TRBV19, with a tentative D call TRBD1 (6 bases). The germline V and J ends were trimmed by 7 bases and 3 bases, with 15 bases remaining between them. This CDR3 comprises 14 residues. Germline V CDR1 and CDR2: LNHDA, SQIVND (reference sequence). The CDR3 DNA sequence: TGTGCCAGTAATACACAGGGTACGGACACTGAAGCTTTCTTT. Translating it yields CASNTQGTDTEAFF.

This clone has just one count. The CDR3 loop is CASSLGDREKLFF. As DNA, the CDR3 is TGCGCCAGCAGCTTGGGGGACAGAGAAAAACTGTTTTTT. This chain joins TRBV5-1 and TRBJ1-4, with 7 nucleotides matching TRBD1. After removal of 0 bases from V and 8 bases from J, the junction contained 1 base not matched to a gene. This CDR3 comprises 13 residues. Germline lookup yields CDR1 SGHRS and CDR2 YFSETQ.

The chain uses TRBV6-2 or TRBV6-3 and TRBJ1-2; D is uncertain. Germline V gene sequence: CDR1 MNHEY, CDR2 SVGEGT. Trimming shortened V by 4 bases and J by 0 bases, and 9 bases separated the two germline ends. The CDR3 sequence is 14 residues long. Written as DNA, the CDR3 is TGTGCCAGCAGTTCCCAGGAGGCTAACTATGGCTACACCTTC. It specifies CASSSQEANYGYTF.

The J gene is TRBJ1-1, the V gene TRBV6-2 or TRBV6-3; D might be TRBD1 (5 bases). This CDR3 region has 12 residues. Trimming shortened V by 4 bases and J by 10 bases, and 13 bases separated the two germline ends. CDR1 is MNHEY, CDR2 SVGEGT, per germline. The CDR3 reads CASSSGAWGAFF. CDR3 DNA: TGTGCCAGCAGTTCTGGGGCGTGGGGAGCTTTCTTT.

The chain is built from TRBV4-2 and TRBJ2-2, with TRBD1 as a possible D gene (6 bases). This CDR3 is built from 16 residues. Trimming took off 4 bases at V and 3 bases at J, with 15 bases between the two ends. Per germline, CDR1 LGHNA and CDR2 YNFKEQ. The CDR3 DNA follows: TGTGCCAGCAGCCTCTTGGGGGCGCCGGACACCGGGGAGCTGTTTTTT. It specifies CASSLLGAPDTGELFF.

Regarding this clone: The sample contains more than one DNA sequence encoding this CDR3. CDR3 residues: CASSSGLAAYNEQFF. The DNA of the CDR3 is TGTGCCAGCAGCTCGGGACTAGCGGCCTACAATGAGCAGTTCTTC. The chain joins TRBV5-6 to TRBJ2-1; 11 bases are a match to TRBD2. V was clipped by 3 bases and J by 2 bases; unmatched bases: 1. Germline assignment: CDR1 SGHDT and CDR2 YYEEEE. This CDR3 region has 15 residues.

This chain connects TRBV5-1 to TRBJ2-1; D gene uncertain. From germline, CDR1 is SGHRS and CDR2 YFSETQ. V lost 0 bases to trimming and J lost 6 bases, with 13 bases between them. CDR3 length: 15 residues. The CDR3 is CASSLGGVVPNEQFF. The CDR3 DNA is TGCGCCAGCAGCTTGGGTGGAGTAGTTCCCAATGAGCAGTTCTTC.

J is TRBJ1-1 and V is TRBV9; tentatively, D is TRBD1 (5 bases). The germline V gene has CDR1 SGDLS and CDR2 YYNGEE. This CDR3 is 18 amino acids long. V was shortened by 4 bases and J by 5 bases, with 27 bases between the two germline ends. Here the CDR3 reads CASSPHPLGRGGWTEAFF. CDR3 nucleotide sequence: TGTGCCAGCAGCCCACACCCCCTGGGGAGGGGAGGATGGACTGAAGCTTTCTTT. Full variable domain (rest looked up from reference TRBV9 and TRBJ1-1): DSGVTQTPKHLITATGQRVTLRCSPRSGDLSVYWYQQSLDQGLQFLIQYYNGEERAKGNILERFSAQQFPDLHSELNLSSLELGDSALYFCASSPHPLGRGGWTEAFFGQGTRLTVV.

V usage is TRBV9 and J usage is TRBJ1-5; D is ambiguous. The ends were cut back, 3 bases at V and 1 base at J, with 14 bases in the middle. The CDR3 runs to 16 residues. Germline V CDR1 and CDR2: SGDLS, YYNGEE. CDR3 loop: CASSGGGPTSNQPQHF. The CDR3 region has the DNA TGTGCCAGCAGCGGGGGAGGGCCGACGAGCAATCAGCCCCAGCATTTT. Supplemented by reference TRBV9 and TRBJ1-5, the full variable domain reads DSGVTQTPKHLITATGQRVTLRCSPRSGDLSVYWYQQSLDQGLQFLIQYYNGEERAKGNILERFSAQQFPDLHSELNLSSLELGDSALYFCASSGGGPTSNQPQHFGDGTRLSIL.

The chain links TRBV6-5 to TRBJ2-1; 13 bases agree with TRBD2. Germline V CDR1 and CDR2: MNHEY, SVGAGI. Germline trimming cut 7 bases from V and 11 bases from J; bases unmatched to any gene: 5. CDR3 size: 13 residues. The CDR3 nucleotides are TGTGCCAGCATACCGGGACTAGCGGGACAGCAGTTCTTC. Its protein product is CASIPGLAGQQFF.

The chain uses TRBV20-1 and TRBJ1-1, with 8 bases fitting TRBD1. V dropped 3 bases and J dropped 6; count of bases not matched to a gene: 9. CDR3 length equals 14 residues. CDR1 and CDR2 from the germline V gene are DFQATT and SNEGSKA (reference sequence). The CDR3 coding sequence is TGCAGTGCTAGTTTAGACAGGGGAAGGCCTGAAGCTTTCTTT. Translating gives CSASLDRGRPEAFF.

This clone showed up just once. V is TRBV5-4 and J is TRBJ2-7, with a tentative D call TRBD1 (6 bases). Trimming took off 3 bases at V and 3 bases at J, with 13 bases between the two ends. The CDR3 length is 14 residues. Germline V CDR1 and CDR2: SGHNT, YYREEE (reference sequence). CDR3 loop: CASSSGQTYYEQYF. The CDR3 DNA sequence: TGTGCCAGCAGCTCAGGACAGACCTACTACGAGCAGTACTTC.

The chain carries TRBV19 and TRBJ2-5, with 11 bases aligning to TRBD2. The V gene end was trimmed by 3 bases and the J gene end by 4 bases; junction bases not matched to a gene: 4. There are 15 residues in the CDR3. CDR1 and CDR2 from the germline V gene are LNHDA and SQIVND (reference sequence). CDR3 protein: CASSISGGARETQYF. The CDR3 DNA follows: TGTGCCAGTAGTATTAGCGGGGGGGCTCGAGAGACCCAGTACTTC. The full variable domain, completed using reference TRBV19 and TRBJ2-5, is DGGITQSPKYLFRKEGQNVTLSCEQNLNHDAMYWYRQDPGQGLRLIYYSQIVNDFQKGDIAEGYSVSREKKESFPLTVTSAQKNPTAFYLCASSISGGARETQYFGPGTRLLVL.

V and J are TRBV20-1 and TRBJ2-1; 8 positions agree with TRBD2. The germline V gene encodes CDR1 DFQATT and CDR2 SNEGSKA (reference sequence). Trimming took 3 bases from V and 4 from J; bases not matched to a gene: 5. The CDR3 totals 14 residues. In DNA form, the CDR3 reads TGCAGTGCTAGTCCCCAGCGGGGGTACAATGAGCAGTTCTTC. The encoded protein is CSASPQRGYNEQFF.

V and J are TRBV6-5 and TRBJ2-1; TRBD2 might be the D (6 bases). Germline loops: CDR1 MNHEY, CDR2 SVGAGI. This CDR3 comprises 13 residues. Trimming left V 2 bases short and J 10 bases short, with 12 bases between. The CDR3 loop is CASSYTGLREQFF. DNA for the CDR3: TGTGCCAGCAGTTACACCGGACTACGGGAGCAGTTCTTC.

This clone came up once. The chain carries TRBV6-2 or TRBV6-3 and TRBJ2-1, with D maybe TRBD2 (7 bases). CDR1 and CDR2 from the germline V gene are MNHEY and SVGEGT. With 5 bases removed from V and 6 bases from J, the gap between germline ends came to 8 bases. The CDR3 totals 12 residues. CDR3 sequence (DNA): TGTGCCAGCAGTGGGGGGGCCAATGAGCAGTTCTTC. It specifies CASSGGANEQFF.

The rearrangement joins TRBV4-1 to TRBJ2-4; a possible D gene is TRBD1 (6 bases). CDR1 and CDR2 (germline): MGHRA, YSYEKL. V was clipped by 1 base and J by 1 base, with 17 bases between them. This CDR3 region has 18 residues. For the CDR3, the DNA is TGCGCCAGCAGCCAAGGCCCAACAGGGCCGGGGGCCAAAAACATTCAGTACTTC. This translates into CASSQGPTGPGAKNIQYF.

The chain uses TRBV4-3 and TRBJ1-4, with a possible D match to TRBD1 (5 bases). Germline V lookup: CDR1 LGHNA, CDR2 YSLEER. The CDR3 loop spans 17 amino acids. V lost 2 bases and J lost 3, with 16 bases in between. CDR3 in amino acids: CASSQLHMAGPNEKLFF. The CDR3 DNA reads as TGCGCCAGCAGCCAACTACATATGGCGGGACCTAATGAAAAACTGTTTTTT.

The chain carries TRBV19 and TRBJ1-6, with D possibly TRBD1 on 6 matching bases. The germline gives CDR1 LNHDA, CDR2 SQIVND (reference sequence). V shed 6 bases and J shed 10 bases, with 16 bases lying between them. The CDR3 runs 14 residues. The CDR3 DNA reads as TGTGCCAGTAGACAAAAGGGGGGGCTGTCACCCCTCCACTTT. Amino acid sequence: CASRQKGGLSPLHF.

The genes are TRBV6-2 or TRBV6-3 and TRBJ2-7, with a tentative D call TRBD2 (7 bases). The V end was cut by 5 bases, the J end by 3 bases, with 17 bases between. The CDR3 has 15 residues. Looked up from germline, CDR1 is MNHEY and CDR2 is SVGEGT. Written as DNA, the CDR3 is TGTGCCAGCAGTGGAATTCGGGGGGCCGGCTACGAGCAGTACTTC. Translation: CASSGIRGAGYEQYF.

This clone has just one count. In DNA form, the CDR3 reads TGCGCCACAAAACGACAGGATTCCTCTGGGGCCAACGTCCTGACTTTC. It is translated as CATKRQDSSGANVLTF. V is TRBV5-1 and J is TRBJ2-6; a possible D gene is TRBD1 (6 bases). This CDR3 is 16 amino acids long. Germline loops: CDR1 SGHRS, CDR2 YFSETQ. The ends were cut back, 9 bases at V and 0 bases at J, with 16 bases in the middle. The whole variable domain, filled in from reference TRBV5-1 and TRBJ2-6, reads KAGVTQTPRYLIKTRGQQVTLSCSPISGHRSVSWYQQTPGQGLQFLFEYFSETQRNKGNFPGRFSGRQFSNSRSEMNVSTLELGDSALYLCATKRQDSSGANVLTFGAGSRLTVL.